This TCR beta chain was sequenced for a study of blood T cell repertoires in COVID-19. In the study overall: Sources were T cells, B-cell-depleted T cells, or PBMCs; the material itself was cDNA or gDNA.

Germline values: CDR1 DFQATT, CDR2 SNEGSKA (reference sequence). The CDR3 consists of 15 residues. Trimming took off 3 bases at V and 3 bases at J, with 17 bases between the two ends. Original handling: The assay estimated nucleated cells by amplifying reference gene primers. TCRdb's table, derived via immunoSEQ multiplex PCR, lists solely in-frame clones and lacks some. D and trimming come from the DNA, and the V and J calls and clone size come from that table. This sample has 350,000 or so clones; around nine tenths occur once, and the top ten carry just over 1%. Participants' own reports of clinical history determined their cohort assignment. Exposed volunteers were people who met a COVID-19 case within 2 weeks before study entry.

The TCR comes from a woman aged 25 to 45 who had been exposed to COVID-19. The chain is built from TRBV20-1 and TRBJ1-1, with D maybe TRBD1 (5 bases). The specimen sequenced was PBMCs or T cells enriched from blood (not recorded which). CDR3 residues: CSASRLGGAYTEAFF. Here the CDR3 DNA reads TGCAGTGCTAGTAGACTCGGAGGGGCTTACACTGAAGCTTTCTTT.